The present T cell receptor beta chain was sequenced within a study of regulatory T cells in long-lasting Graves disease (dated by TCRdb to the early 2020s). In the study overall: In the newly diagnosed Graves' disease group, patients had been taking antithyroid drugs for less than 3 months. Peripheral blood TCR sequencing and RNA sequencing compared persistent Graves' disease patients with newly diagnosed Graves' disease patients. The study was conducted in China and was registered as a clinical trial. A total of some 33 samples were covered by TCR sequencing, comprising approximately 13 persistent and roughly 20 newly diagnosed Graves' disease patients.

This clonotype was counted at least ten times. What this receptor recognizes is not known. The input lacks base qualities; no much larger clone sits a single base away. The germline ends are 14 bases apart after V is trimmed by 2 bases and J by 6 bases. The CDR1 and CDR2 encoded by the germline V gene are MGHRA and YSYEKL. The CDR3 covers 15 residues, taking in both the cysteine and the phenylalanine. Just the 45-base CDR3 DNA is kept, in frame starting at base 1. Library generation was performed with multiplex PCR. Sequencing was carried out with an Illumina HiSeq 4000. CDR3 regions were amplified by Arm-PCR with iRepertoire HTBI primers to construct TCR beta libraries. Gel purification was performed on PCR products prior to sequencing. In the authors' own workflow: Gene usage analysis of CDR3 amino acid clonotypes used the 55 to 65 TRBV and around 14 TRBJ segments found across samples. COPE and FqMerger were used to merge the filtered high-quality paired reads into contigs. BLAST was used to align contigs to IMGT TRBV, TRBD and TRBJ reference genes, with CDR3 defined following IMGT. Clonotypes above 0.1% frequency were classified as highly expanded clones. Shannon entropy was used to measure repertoire diversity, and the Gini coefficient was used to measure V-J evenness. Public clonotypes were defined as clonotypes shared by more than one individual. The public reads were run again by TCRdb, first through fastp at Q25 and then through MiXCR, and only productive beta chains were kept. Each entry is one CDR3 protein sequence, shown with its most common DNA and genes. These V and J calls are TCRdb output, not the study's own analysis. The sample data list 350,000 to 500,000 distinct CDR3 sequences, and around 17% of these were observed just once. Of the sample, around 23% is held by the ten largest clones.

The paper as a whole reports these results and caveats: The authors noted that the small sample size was a limitation that may lower accuracy. Sequencing and analysis were limited to the TCR beta chain. More public clonotypes were shared among persistent patients (around 3,000) than among newly diagnosed patients (more than 950). Only peripheral blood was studied, because thyroid tissue, the primary lesion, was inaccessible. Preferential use of TRBV28, TRBJ1-2 and TRBJ2-5 was observed in persistent disease, whereas TRBV20-1 and TRBJ2-1 were favored in newly diagnosed disease. Compared with newly diagnosed patients, patients with persistent Graves' disease had lower TCR Shannon entropy and fewer highly expanded clones, which suggests clonal expansion.

The time point tag for this specimen amounts to: newly diagnosed GD, antithyroid drugs for less than 3 months. For both TCR sequencing and RNA sequencing, RNA was extracted from PBMCs in TRIzol. The diagnosis of Graves' disease was made according to American Thyroid Association guidelines. Patients were recruited from an endocrinology department in Xi'an, China. From each patient, about 9 milliliters of peripheral blood was collected into an EDTA anticoagulant tube. Ficoll Paque Plus density gradient separation was used to isolate PBMCs, and no further T cell sorting was performed. An Agilent 2100 Bioanalyzer and agarose gel were used to check RNA quality, while a NanoDrop 2000 measured RNA concentration. These records were also assigned to another study, of T cells in Graves' hyperthyroidism and ophthalmopathy. As the second study states: Stable Graves' hyperthyroidism was defined as the absence of progression to ophthalmopathy over 18 months of follow-up. Hyperthyroidism patients were newly diagnosed, with disease duration under 2 months, and aged 18 to 65 years. The study excluded patients with uncontrolled infections, other autoimmune diseases, pregnancy or lactation. Diagnoses were established on the basis of clinical symptoms, serum thyroxine and TRAb, thyroid ultrasound, and orbital computed tomography. The first round of RT-PCR for the TCR CDR3 was performed with the HTBI primer set and the Qiagen OneStep RT-PCR kit. Most expanded thyroid clonotypes (frequency above 0.001) were also found in blood, which suggests that blood repertoires may mirror thyroid immune responses. Ophthalmopathy was separated from stable hyperthyroidism by a 13 V-J signature model, with approximately 86% sensitivity and about 81% specificity obtained in cross-validation and 80%/75% obtained in testing. In validation, the model predicted progression to ophthalmopathy with roughly 66% sensitivity and around 72% specificity, a median of 6.5 months before onset. To identify TCR V-J signatures that set the groups apart, the researchers used a discovery cohort of more than 95 patients, made up of 40 to 45 with Graves' ophthalmopathy and 57 with stable Graves' hyperthyroidism. An independent validation cohort of under 20 hyperthyroidism patients and about 15 patients who later progressed to ophthalmopathy tested prospective prediction of ophthalmopathy. The approximately 98 discovery patients were randomly divided into training and test sets at a 7:3 ratio. In addition, the study compared T-cell repertoires in thyroid tissue and in blood from about 6 Graves' hyperthyroidism patients. After sampling, hyperthyroidism patients received methimazole starting at 30 mg daily, and ophthalmopathy patients received high-dose intravenous methylprednisolone. Libraries were constructed in a second round of multiplex PCR, after which size selection and purification were performed. The libraries were sequenced on an Illumina HiSeq2000 using paired-end 100 bp reads. SOAPnuke was used to process the raw data, with reads discarded if the reads contained adapters or uncalled bases, had a mean Phred below 15, or lacked an exact constant-primer or identifier match. High-quality paired reads were merged using COPE v1.2.5, and each unique nucleotide sequence was defined as a clonotype. Clonotypes were aligned to IMGT TRBV, TRBD and TRBJ reference segments using MiTCR v1.1. Only V-J combinations with frequency above 0.0001, covering 99.2% of repertoires, were analysed. The TCS score was defined as F50 (clonal expansion) divided by E x V (chaos), with BLOSUM62-based TCRdist calculated between CDR3 peptides within each V-J. Welch's t-statistics and random forest reduced roughly 530 V-J features to roughly 13, which were used in a naive Bayes classifier (R e1071). No statistical method was used to fix the sample size in advance, and group allocation was not hidden from the investigators. TCR Vbeta CDR3 sequencing of 120 to 150 peripheral blood samples (over 40 ophthalmopathy, 75 hyperthyroidism and roughly 17 progressor patients) is reported in the paper.

The source material was peripheral blood mononuclear cells (PBMCs), sampled at new diagnosis, from a patient treated with antithyroid drugs. The chain links TRBV4-1 with TRBJ2-1, and the D gene may be TRBD1, 6 bases matching. The TCR comes from a woman in her late teens or twenties with Graves disease. Donor details come from another sample of the same person, matched by shared clones. The CDR3 is CASSQYGLGGNEQFF. The nucleotide sequence reads as follows: TGCGCCAGCAGCCAATACGGGCTAGGGGGCAATGAGCAGTTCTTC.